This T cell receptor beta chain was observed in a study of response to subunit inactivated influenza vaccine. TCRdb re-called the RT-PCR reads through MiXCR, storing one row per CDR3 protein. The sample contains fewer than 350,000 distinct CDR3 sequences, 21% of which appear only once. With 2 bases removed from V and 4 bases from J, the gap between germline ends came to 6 bases. Germline CDR1 and CDR2: DFQATT and SNEGSKA (reference sequence). The CDR3 runs 12 residues. This receptor was identified in a man in his fifties or sixties who received an inactivated influenza vaccine. The genes are TRBV20-1 and TRBJ2-1; unclear D gene. Sequenced material: PBMCs from blood, taken about 19 months after vaccination. The CDR3 coding sequence is TGCAGTGCTAGACATCTATACAATGAGCAGTTCTTC. Amino acid sequence: CSARHLYNEQFF.